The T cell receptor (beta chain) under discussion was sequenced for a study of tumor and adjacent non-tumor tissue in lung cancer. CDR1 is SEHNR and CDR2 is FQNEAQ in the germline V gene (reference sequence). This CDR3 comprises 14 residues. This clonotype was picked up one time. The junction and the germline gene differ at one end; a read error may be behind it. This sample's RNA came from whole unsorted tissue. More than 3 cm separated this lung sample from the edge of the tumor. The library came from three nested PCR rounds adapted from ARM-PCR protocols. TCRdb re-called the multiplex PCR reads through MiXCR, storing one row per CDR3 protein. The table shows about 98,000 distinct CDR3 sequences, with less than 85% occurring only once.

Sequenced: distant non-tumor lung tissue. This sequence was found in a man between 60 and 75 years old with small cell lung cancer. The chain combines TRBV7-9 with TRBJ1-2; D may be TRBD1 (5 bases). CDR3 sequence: CVSSPQGADYGYTF. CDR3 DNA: TGTGTCAGCAGTCCTCAGGGAGCCGACTATGGCTACACCTTC.